This T cell receptor (beta chain) was recovered during a study of CD8 T cells in Susac syndrome (dated 2019 in TCRdb). Study-level background: Whether CD8+ T cell activation and differentiation in Susac syndrome was antigen driven was tested using repertoire sequencing.

CDR1 DFQATT and CDR2 SNEGSKA are derived from the germline V gene (reference sequence). Unmatched junction bases come to 11, with V trimmed by 5 bases and J by 1 base. Counted from cysteine to phenylalanine, this CDR3 has 17 amino acids. The DNA shown is the 51-base CDR3, in frame from base 1. Peripheral blood CD8+ and CD4+ T cells from healthy donors, Susac syndrome patients and multiple sclerosis patients were profiled by high-throughput TCR beta sequencing. Treatment-naive patients with stable or active relapsing-remitting disease fulfilling revised McDonald criteria were used as multiple sclerosis controls. Bulk CD8+ and CD4+ T cells were purified by magnetic negative isolation, whereas CD8+ TEMRA cells were enriched by FACS. Blood was collected in EDTA tubes and processed within 24 hours, with PBMCs isolated through density gradient centrifugation. PBMCs intended for TCR sequencing were cryopreserved in liquid nitrogen and were subsequently thawed in a 37 degrees C water bath. Purity of sorted or isolated CD4+, CD8+ and CD8+ TEMRA cells was at least 90%.

Broader findings and caveats from the paper: The number of individuals in the TCR sequencing and HLA analysis was acknowledged as relatively small.

RNA was extracted using the RNeasy kit, and about 0.45 to 1 ug of the RNA was reverse transcribed with random hexamers. TCR beta CDR3 regions were amplified with the immunoSEQ multiplex PCR assay covering 54 Vbeta and 13 Jbeta segments. PCR amplification bias was corrected using a synthetic template baseline for primer optimization and computational correction. In the authors' own workflow: Reads were annotated to V, D and J genes per IMGT and analyzed with immunoSEQ Analyzer, keeping only productive sequences. Clonality was computed as one minus Shannon entropy normalized by log2 of the number of productive unique sequences. Public and private clones were assessed among the 100 most prevalent clones of each patient and control. Susac-specific clones were defined as absent from healthy and MS cohorts, around 970 published viral clones and other ImmuneACCESS disease sequences. The public reads were quality trimmed at Q25 with fastp and then assembled into clones with MiXCR by TCRdb, keeping productive beta chains. Rows with one shared CDR3 protein collapse into an entry with the most common genes and DNA. The V and J calls were determined by TCRdb, not by the authors. The sample includes a few hundred thousand distinct CDR3 sequences, with approximately 90% observed a single time. The ten largest clones capture 0.06% to 0.075% of the sample.

Regarding this clonotype: The antigen it recognizes is unknown. It has no much larger one-base neighbor in the sample; base qualities were not kept.

In this chain, TRBV20-1 is recombined with TRBJ2-6; TRBD2 fits 7 bases in the junction. This sequence was found in a human donor with multiple sclerosis. Sequences were obtained from CD4+ T cells from PBMCs. The CDR3 protein is CSAGGGDTTSGANVLTF. The DNA sequence is given as TGCAGTGCTGGGGGGGGAGACACGACGTCTGGGGCCAACGTCCTGACTTTC.